This section outlines one T cell receptor (beta chain) sequence together with its context. These data are taken from a study of blood T cell repertoires in COVID-19. Overall study context: Some COVID-19 samples were acute and others convalescent; all came from the United States, Italy and Spain. The analysed material was cDNA or gDNA that came from T cells, B-cell-depleted T cells, or PBMCs.

V dropped 5 bases and J dropped 4 bases, with 12 bases sitting between them. This CDR3 has 14 residues. Germline-derived CDR1 and CDR2 are SGHAT and FQNNGV. Original processing notes: Counts of nucleated cells, estimated from reference gene primer amplification, were obtained. TCRdb keeps only in-frame clones here, not all; method: immunoSEQ multiplex PCR. D and trimming were read from the DNA, whereas the V and J calls and clone size are those reported in that table. There are around 260,000 clones in the sample; around 90% occur only once, and 0.7% lies in the top ten. This chain joins TRBV11-2 and TRBJ1-5, with D possibly matching TRBD1 (6 bases). This clonotype was sampled from a human donor in a cohort sampled during active COVID-19. Sequencing used peripheral blood. The CDR3 nucleotides are TGTGCCAGCAGCGGCTCAGGGGTAAATCAGCCCCAGCATTTT. This codes for CASSGSGVNQPQHF.